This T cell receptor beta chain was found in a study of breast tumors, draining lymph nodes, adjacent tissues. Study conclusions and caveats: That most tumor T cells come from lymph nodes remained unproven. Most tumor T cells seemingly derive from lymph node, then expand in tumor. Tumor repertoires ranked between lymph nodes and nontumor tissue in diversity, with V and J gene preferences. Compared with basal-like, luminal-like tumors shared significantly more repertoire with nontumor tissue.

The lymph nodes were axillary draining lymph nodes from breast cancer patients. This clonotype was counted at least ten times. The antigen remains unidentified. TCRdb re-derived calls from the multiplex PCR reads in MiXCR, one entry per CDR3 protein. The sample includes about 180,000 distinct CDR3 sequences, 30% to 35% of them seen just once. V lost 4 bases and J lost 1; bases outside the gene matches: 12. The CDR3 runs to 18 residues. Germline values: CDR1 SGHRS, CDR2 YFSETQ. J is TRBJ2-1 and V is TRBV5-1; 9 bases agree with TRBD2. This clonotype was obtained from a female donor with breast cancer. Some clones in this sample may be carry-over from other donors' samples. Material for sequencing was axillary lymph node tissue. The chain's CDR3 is CASSTIAGAGTSYNEQFF. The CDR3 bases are TGCGCCAGCAGCACCATAGCGGGAGCGGGAACATCCTACAATGAGCAGTTCTTC.